The present T cell receptor beta chain was sequenced within a study of blood T cell repertoires in COVID-19. Study as a whole: The United States, Italy and Spain were the sources of the acute and convalescent COVID-19 samples. T cells, B-cell-depleted T cells, or PBMCs provided the cDNA or gDNA that served as material.

The CDR3 is made up of 14 amino acids. Trimming cost V 0 bases and J 9 bases; bases outside gene matches: 4. Germline V lookup: CDR1 SGHTA, CDR2 FQGNSA. In the original processing: Reference gene primer amplification gave nucleated cell count estimates. TCRdb keeps only in-frame clones here, not all; method: immunoSEQ multiplex PCR. V, J and clone size are those of that table, while D and trimming were read from the DNA. The data show approximately 69,000 clones, less than 85% seen once. In this sample, this clone turned up once. This chain links TRBV7-2 with TRBJ2-1; 8 positions agree with TRBD2. This receptor was identified in a woman of 80 years or more with acute or convalescent COVID-19. The specimen sequenced was peripheral blood. In nucleotides, the CDR3 is TGTGCCAGCAGCTTAGCGGCGGCGGGGGGTGAGCAGTTCTTC. It translates to CASSLAAAGGEQFF.